This T cell receptor (beta chain) was captured in a study of blood T cell repertoires in COVID-19. About the study: Samples representing acute and convalescent COVID-19 were sourced from the United States, Italy and Spain. T cells, B-cell-depleted T cells, or PBMCs provided the cDNA or gDNA that served as material.

As originally analysed: Scientists estimated how many nucleated cells there were by amplifying reference gene primers. This table comes from immunoSEQ multiplex PCR, and its TCRdb copy is limited to in-frame clones, with some not included. V and J calls and clone size are as listed in that table; D and trimming were resolved from the DNA. The table lists 150,000 or so clones, roughly 89% of them singletons. A Seattle source enrolled patients during active infection and followed them longitudinally. Trimming stripped 3 bases from V and 8 bases from J, with 11 bases between. The CDR3 spans 13 residues. The germline V gene encodes CDR1 KGHSH and CDR2 LQKENI.

The TCR originated in a man in his 60s with COVID-19, enrolled during active disease. The rearrangement uses TRBV18 and TRBJ2-1; D possibly corresponds to TRBD2 (5 bases). Sequenced: peripheral blood. For the CDR3, the DNA is TGTGCCAGCTCACCTAGCGCCGGGGATGAGCAGTTCTTC. This sequence encodes CASSPSAGDEQFF. Drawing the rest from reference TRBV18 and TRBJ2-1, the complete variable domain is NAGVMQNPRHLVRRRGQEARLRCSPMKGHSHVYWYRQLPEEGLKFMVYLQKENIIDESGMPKERFSAEFPKEGPSILRIQQVVRGDSAAYFCASSPSAGDEQFFGPGTRLTVL.